Detailed here is one T cell receptor beta chain. These data come from a study of response to subunit inactivated influenza vaccine. In TCRdb, the RT-PCR reads were re-called with MiXCR into one record per CDR3 protein. The sample lists 500,000 to 550,000 distinct CDR3 sequences; 6% to 9% were seen once. This CDR3 region has 17 residues. The trim removed 5 bases at V and 1 base at J, leaving 14 bases unmatched. Germline values: CDR1 MDHEN, CDR2 SYDVKM. This receptor was taken from a man aged 50 to 69 who received an inactivated influenza vaccine. The sample consisted of PBMCs from blood, taken less than 30 months after vaccination. V usage is TRBV28 and J usage is TRBJ2-7; 7 bases align to TRBD2. The CDR3 loop is CASSPPVGGGVSYEQYF. The DNA for the CDR3 is TGTGCCAGCAGTCCCCCAGTTGGCGGGGGAGTATCCTACGAGCAGTACTTC.